The 27 T cell receptor beta chains reported below all come from one sample, sequenced in a study of T cell repertoires in aging, cancer and after chemotherapy (dated by TCRdb to 2018 to 2020). Genomic DNA extracted from peripheral blood, rather than sorted cells or RNA, was used as the source for amplification of TCR beta rearrangements. Sequencing took place on an Illumina MiSeq. Rearranged TRB sequences spanning V, D and J segments were amplified by multiplex touch-down PCR using a mixed TRB-A/B primer pool. TCRdb's own reprocessing of the public reads used fastp at Q25 and MiXCR and kept productive beta chains. Each record represents a unique CDR3 protein, reported with the most common genes and DNA among its rows. Across this sample there are about 5,000 distinct CDR3 sequences, with 25% to 40% seen only once. 15% to 20% of the sample belongs to the ten largest clones. The sequencing sample was made of blood. The receptors here all came from a human donor with a blood cancer. The donor label of this sample is uncertain.

This clonotype was recorded once. The chain is built from TRBV20-1 and TRBJ2-7; no definite D call. Germline V gene lookup returns CDR1 DFQATT and CDR2 SNEGSKA (reference sequence). V lost 6 bases to trimming and J lost 5 bases, with 11 bases between them. CDR3 length: 11 amino acids. Here the CDR3 reads CSALTLHEQYF. The CDR3 DNA reads TGCAGTGCCCTGACATTGCACGAGCAGTACTTC.

In its sample, this clonotype was seen a few times. The J gene is TRBJ2-3, the V gene TRBV7-6; no firm D call. The CDR3 is 12 residues long. Looked up from germline, CDR1 is SGHVS and CDR2 is FNYEAQ. V lost 3 bases and J lost 5, with 6 bases in between. CDR3 loop: CASSFLGDTQYF. The DNA for the CDR3 is TGTGCCAGCAGCTTCCTGGGAGATACGCAGTATTTT.

Relative to its sample, this clonotype is medium-sized. The chain carries TRBV7-6 and TRBJ2-3; 10 bases align to TRBD1. This CDR3 contains 17 residues. V lost 0 bases, J lost 6 bases, and 9 bases stayed unmatched. Germline assignment: CDR1 SGHVS and CDR2 FNYEAQ. DNA for the CDR3: TGTGCCAGCAGCTTAGCGTGGACAGGGGGGATCGTGGATACGCAGTATTTT. Translated: CASSLAWTGGIVDTQYF. The whole variable domain, remainder taken from reference TRBV7-6 and TRBJ2-3, is GAGVSQSPRYKVTKRGQDVALRCDPISGHVSLYWYRQALGQGPEFLTYFNYEAQQDKSGLPNDRFSAERPEGSISTLTIQRTEQRDSAMYRCASSLAWTGGIVDTQYFGPGTRLTVL.

The CDR3 sequence is CASSLGLATSEQYF. CDR3 coding DNA: TGTGCCAGCAGCCTTGGACTAGCGACGAGCGAGCAGTACTTC. The rearrangement joins TRBV14 to TRBJ2-7, with 9 bases identical to TRBD2. V shed 4 bases and J 6 bases; nucleotides not matched to a gene: 7. The germline CDR1 and CDR2 sequences are SGHDN and FVKESK. There are 14 residues in the CDR3.

Judged by abundance, this clonotype is medium-sized. The chain is built from TRBV6-5 and TRBJ1-6, with D hard to call. The CDR3 runs 16 residues. From germline, CDR1 is MNHEY and CDR2 SVGAGI. Deletions cut 2 bases from V and 9 bases from J, with 17 bases between. CDR3 sequence (DNA): TGTGCCAGCAGTTACGCTTCTGACGGACGCATTTCACCCCTCCACTTT. This gives the protein CASSYASDGRISPLHF.

CDR3 region: CASSLKGTASNQPQHF. CDR3 DNA: TGTGCCAGCAGTTTAAAAGGCACGGCTAGCAATCAGCCCCAGCATTTT. The chain carries TRBV27 and TRBJ1-5; no clear D gene. The germline CDR1 and CDR2 sequences are MNHEY and SMNVEV (reference sequence). The CDR3 length is 16 residues. Trimming removed 2 bases from V and 0 bases from J, with 11 bases in between.

In its sample, this clonotype ranks as medium-sized. The gene calls are TRBV19 and TRBJ2-1; D remains ambiguous. CDR1 and CDR2 from the germline V gene are LNHDA and SQIVND (reference sequence). This CDR3 comprises 15 residues. Trimming took 4 bases from V and 0 from J, leaving 10 bases between them. This CDR3 is CASSTPFHSYNEQFF. CDR3 bases: TGTGCCAGTAGTACCCCTTTTCACTCCTACAATGAGCAGTTCTTC.

Only a few counts were recorded for this clonotype. The chain couples TRBV6-5 to TRBJ1-1, with 7 bases that match TRBD1. The V segment lost 4 bases and the J segment 3 bases; nucleotides outside the gene matches: 17. CDR3 size: 18 residues. Germline V gene data show CDR1 as MNHEY and CDR2 as SVGAGI. In DNA, the CDR3 is TGTGCCAGCAGTTCTTTAGTCGCGGCAGGGGGTCGGTACACTGAAGCTTTCTTT. Its protein is CASSSLVAAGGRYTEAFF.

Within the sample, this clonotype is medium-sized. The J gene is TRBJ1-2, the V gene TRBV29-1, with 10 bases lining up with TRBD1. This CDR3 has 14 amino acids. CDR1 SQVTM and CDR2 ANQGSEA come from the germline V gene. V lost 3 bases and J lost 8; bases outside the gene matches: 9. The DNA for the CDR3 is TGCAGCGTTGAGGTCCCGGGACAGGGGTACGGCTACACCTTC. Translation gives CSVEVPGQGYGYTF.

This clonotype came up a few times. The V gene is TRBV5-4, the J gene TRBJ2-3; TRBD2 is a possible D gene (5 bases). V lost 2 bases and J lost 4, with 8 bases in between. Germline CDR1 SGHNT, CDR2 YYREEE (reference sequence). The CDR3 is 13 residues long. CDR3 loop: CASSFKAADTQYF. The CDR3 nucleotides read TGTGCCAGCAGCTTCAAAGCGGCAGATACGCAGTATTTT.

This clonotype was recorded a few times. The chain links TRBV27 to TRBJ2-4; TRBD2 aligns across 16 bases. CDR3 length: 24 residues. Germline V gene lookup returns CDR1 MNHEY and CDR2 SMNVEV (reference sequence). V trimming: 5 bases; J trimming: 2 bases; junction bases outside the gene matches: 24. The CDR3 nucleotides read TGTGCCAGCAGTCCACGCCCCCCGGGACTAGCGGGGGGGCGCGAGAGAGGAACCAAAAACATTCAGTACTTC. Encoded protein: CASSPRPPGLAGGRERGTKNIQYF.

There are a few counts of this clonotype. V and J are TRBV30 and TRBJ1-6; TRBD1 is a possible D gene (5 bases). Deletions cut 2 bases from V and 7 bases from J, with 15 bases between. CDR1 and CDR2 (germline): GTSNPN, SVGIG (reference sequence). The CDR3 has 15 residues. The CDR3 nucleotides read TGTGCCTGGAGTTCTTTTACCACAGGAAATTCACCCCTCCACTTT. Translated, it gives CAWSSFTTGNSPLHF.

This chain joins TRBV18 and TRBJ2-5; D might be TRBD1 or TRBD2, each matching 5 bases. The CDR3 is 17 residues long. Germline CDR1 is KGHSH and CDR2 is LQKENI. V was shortened by 1 base and J by 3 bases, with 18 bases between the two germline ends. In DNA, the CDR3 is TGTGCCAGCTCACCACGAATACTAGTAGGGGAAAAAGAGACCCAGTACTTC. Translated: CASSPRILVGEKETQYF.

This clonotype counts as medium-sized (0.01 to 0.1%). The V call is TRBV29-1, the J call TRBJ1-5; D is unresolved. Germline V gives CDR1 SQVTM, CDR2 ANQGSEA. This CDR3 has 12 amino acids. V was trimmed by 4 bases and J by 0 bases, leaving 4 bases between them. CDR3 nucleotides: TGCAGCGTTGGGACTAGCAATCAGCCCCAGCATTTT. It codes for CSVGTSNQPQHF.

The chain links TRBV7-9 to TRBJ1-1, with TRBD1 identical over 7 bases. This CDR3 has 15 residues. Losses at the gene ends were 4 bases for V and 4 bases for J; bases not matched to a gene: 9. From germline, CDR1 is SEHNR and CDR2 FQNEAQ (reference sequence). The CDR3 region has the DNA TGTGCCAGCAGCTATTCAGGGGGGTCGGGCACTGAAGCTTTCTTT. This translates into CASSYSGGSGTEAFF.

This clonotype qualifies as medium-sized. The rearrangement uses TRBV19 and TRBJ1-5; 10 bases align to TRBD1. The CDR3 totals 16 residues. The germline V gene has CDR1 LNHDA and CDR2 SQIVND (reference sequence). Losses at the gene ends were 5 bases for V and 2 bases for J; bases not matched to a gene: 6. CDR3 nucleotide sequence: TGTGCCAGTAGTGTGACCGGGACAGGGGGCAATCAGCCCCAGCATTTT. Residues: CASSVTGTGGNQPQHF.

This clonotype occurred a few times. This chain connects TRBV19 to TRBJ1-1, with D possibly TRBD1 on 6 matching bases. The CDR3 runs to 13 residues. The germline V and J ends were trimmed by 6 bases and 3 bases, with 11 bases remaining between them. Germline V gives CDR1 LNHDA, CDR2 SQIVND (reference sequence). CDR3 nucleotides: TGTGCCAGTAGGTCGGACAGAGACACTGAAGCTTTCTTT. Its translation is CASRSDRDTEAFF.

This clonotype was seen a few times. This chain links TRBV6-2 or TRBV6-3 with TRBJ1-1; unclear D gene. The CDR3 runs to 13 residues. The V gene lost 4 bases and the J gene lost 11 bases, with 17 bases spanning the gap. The germline gives CDR1 MNHEY, CDR2 SVGEGT. As DNA, the CDR3 is TGTGCCAGCAGTTCATACGTCCCGGTTAGGGCTTTCTTT. As protein: CASSSYVPVRAFF.

This clonotype appeared a few times. This chain uses TRBV7-6 with TRBJ2-3; 7 positions agree with TRBD1. The V gene end was trimmed by 5 bases and the J gene end by 0 bases; junction bases not matched to a gene: 8. The CDR3 loop spans 16 amino acids. Germline CDR1 is SGHVS and CDR2 is FNYEAQ. DNA of the CDR3: TGTGCCAGCAGCCCCCGACAGGGTACTAGCACAGATACGCAGTATTTT. It specifies CASSPRQGTSTDTQYF.

This clonotype was detected only once. The chain carries TRBV7-9 and TRBJ2-3, with D possibly matching TRBD2 (6 bases). This CDR3 comprises 14 residues. V was cut by 1 base and J by 6 bases, with 11 bases left in between. The germline V gene encodes CDR1 SEHNR and CDR2 FQNEAQ (reference sequence). The CDR3 protein is CASSLEASVDTQYF. The CDR3 DNA reads as TGTGCCAGCAGCTTAGAAGCTAGCGTGGATACGCAGTATTTT. Complete variable domain (other parts from reference TRBV7-9 and TRBJ2-3): DTGVSQNPRHKITKRGQNVTFRCDPISEHNRLYWYRQTLGQGPEFLTYFQNEAQLEKSRLLSDRFSAERPKGSFSTLEIQRTEQGDSAMYLCASSLEASVDTQYFGPGTRLTVL.

This clonotype is large within its sample. This rearrangement joins TRBV29-1 to TRBJ2-1; TRBD2 aligns across 7 bases. V lost 3 bases to trimming and J lost 9 bases; unmatched junction nucleotides: 8. Per germline, CDR1 SQVTM and CDR2 ANQGSEA. CDR3 length: 13 residues. This CDR3 is CSVDPGGRGEQFF. The CDR3 bases are TGCAGCGTTGATCCCGGGGGGAGGGGTGAGCAGTTCTTC.

Regarding this clonotype: One base away lies a much larger clone, so this may be a sequencing read error. This rearrangement joins TRBV6-5 to TRBJ1-2; 9 bases agree with TRBD1. CDR3 length equals 14 residues. Looked up from germline, CDR1 is MNHEY and CDR2 is SVGAGI. With V trimmed by 2 bases and J by 8 bases, 6 bases remained unmatched. The CDR3 DNA is TGTGCCAGCAGTTACGGGGACAGGGTCTACGGCTACACCTTC. As protein: CASSYGDRVYGYTF.

This clonotype was recorded a few times. The rearrangement uses TRBV6-5 and TRBJ1-5; D uncertain. The CDR3 is 13 amino acids. V was pared by 9 bases and J by 1 base, with 10 bases between. Germline V gene lookup returns CDR1 MNHEY and CDR2 SVGAGI. CDR3 coding DNA: TGTGCCAGTCGGCGGCGGAGCAATCAGCCCCAGCATTTT. Protein product: CASRRRSNQPQHF.

In its sample, this clonotype ranks as medium-sized (0.01 to 0.1%). This rearrangement joins TRBV27 to TRBJ2-3; 11 bases fit TRBD2. The germline CDR1 and CDR2 sequences are MNHEY and SMNVEV (reference sequence). The CDR3 loop spans 18 amino acids. V dropped 2 bases and J dropped 0; count of bases not matched to a gene: 7. In nucleotides, the CDR3 is TGTGCCAGCAGTTTACGGGCTACTAGCGGGAGAAGCACAGATACGCAGTATTTT. This codes for CASSLRATSGRSTDTQYF.

The chain joins TRBV18 to TRBJ2-7, with 9 bases identical to TRBD1. CDR1 and CDR2 (germline): KGHSH, LQKENI. This CDR3 is 14 amino acids long. The V segment lost 3 bases and the J segment 3 bases; nucleotides outside the gene matches: 3. CDR3 bases: TGTGCCAGCTCACCTTCGACAGGGGGCTACGAGCAGTACTTC. The encoded protein is CASSPSTGGYEQYF.

This clonotype was seen more than once but under ten times. CDR3 nucleotides: TGTGCCACCAGTGATGACAACTCTGGGGCCAACGTCCTGACTTTC. This codes for CATSDDNSGANVLTF. The rearrangement links TRBV24-1 to TRBJ2-6; no clear D gene. CDR3 length: 15 residues. The germline V and J ends were trimmed by 3 bases and 0 bases, with 5 bases remaining between them. Germline CDR1 KGHDR, CDR2 SFDVKD.

This clonotype was seen a handful of times. The chain recombines TRBV19 with TRBJ2-7; D uncertain. This CDR3 is 15 amino acids long. Germline CDR1 is LNHDA and CDR2 is SQIVND (reference sequence). Deletions cut 0 bases from V and 2 bases from J, with 11 bases between. CDR3 DNA sequence: TGTGCCAGTAGTATAGATCTAGGTAACACCTACGAGCAGTACTTC. Translation: CASSIDLGNTYEQYF.